This T cell receptor (beta chain) derives from a study of OX40 agonist ivuxolimab in advanced cancers. The wider study: Under the entry rules, prior anti-PD-1, anti-PD-L1 or anti-CTLA-4 therapy was allowed, and approximately 36% had some. Partial responses were observed in three patients, of whom one had hepatocellular carcinoma and two had cutaneous melanoma. Study results and limitations: On average, CD8+ T cells had more expanded clones than CD4+. Several nonresponders also turned out to have low normalized T-cell clonal expansion.

TCRdb's copy holds only in-frame clones and misses some; the assay was immunoSEQ multiplex PCR. In the table there are roughly 60,000 clones, about four fifths of which are singletons. Remarks on this clone: Its matching antigen is unknown.

The V and J ends lost 8 bases and 4 bases respectively, with 12 bases between them. The CDR3 is 14 residues long. Germline V gives CDR1 MNHNS, CDR2 SASEGT. The source of this sequence is an adult with an advanced solid tumor such as melanoma, head and neck, liver or kidney cancer. The starting material was CD4+ or CD8+ T cells sorted from blood, obtained in a trial of the OX40 agonist ivuxolimab. V gene TRBV6-1 combines with J gene TRBJ1-6, with D possibly matching TRBD1 (5 bases). CDR3: CASLMGDYNSPLHF. The CDR3 DNA sequence: TGTGCCAGCCTGATGGGGGATTATAATTCACCCCTCCACTTT.